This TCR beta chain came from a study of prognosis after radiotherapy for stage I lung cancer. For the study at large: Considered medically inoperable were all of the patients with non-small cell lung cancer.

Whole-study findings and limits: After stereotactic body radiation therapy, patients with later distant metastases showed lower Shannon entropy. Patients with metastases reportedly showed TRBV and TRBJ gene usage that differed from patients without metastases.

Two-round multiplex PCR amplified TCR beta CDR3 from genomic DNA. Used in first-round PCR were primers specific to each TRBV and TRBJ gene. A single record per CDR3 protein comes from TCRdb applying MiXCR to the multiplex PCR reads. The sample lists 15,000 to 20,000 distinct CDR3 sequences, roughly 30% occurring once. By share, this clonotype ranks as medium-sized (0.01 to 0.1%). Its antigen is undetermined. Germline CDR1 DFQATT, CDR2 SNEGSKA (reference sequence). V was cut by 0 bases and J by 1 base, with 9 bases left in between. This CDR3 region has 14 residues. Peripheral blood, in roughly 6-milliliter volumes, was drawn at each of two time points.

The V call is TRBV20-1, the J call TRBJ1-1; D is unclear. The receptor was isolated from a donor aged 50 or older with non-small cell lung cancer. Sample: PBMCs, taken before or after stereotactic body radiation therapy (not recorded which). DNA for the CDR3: TGCAGTGCTAGAGAGACCTCTGGGAACACTGAAGCTTTCTTT. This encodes CSARETSGNTEAFF.